This TCR beta chain was sequenced for a study of T cells after yellow fever vaccination. It was through 5'RACE template switching that TCR cDNA was made, with a universal primer site and UMIs added. TCRdb passed the 5' RACE reads through MiXCR, listing each CDR3 protein once. The data show under 300,000 distinct CDR3 sequences, 10% to 15% seen once. Germline lookup yields CDR1 KGHSH and CDR2 LQKENI. V gave up 3 bases and J gave up 4 bases; unmatched junction bases: 3. This CDR3 spans 14 amino acids. The source of this sequence is a man aged 30 to 39 who received the YFV17D yellow fever vaccine. The chain employs TRBV18 and TRBJ2-3; 8 nucleotides match TRBD2. Sequencing used CD4+ T cells sorted from PBMCs, obtained 45 days after the yellow fever booster vaccination. CDR3 in amino acids: CASSPREGADTQYF. The CDR3 bases are TGTGCCAGCTCACCTCGGGAGGGGGCAGATACGCAGTATTTT.